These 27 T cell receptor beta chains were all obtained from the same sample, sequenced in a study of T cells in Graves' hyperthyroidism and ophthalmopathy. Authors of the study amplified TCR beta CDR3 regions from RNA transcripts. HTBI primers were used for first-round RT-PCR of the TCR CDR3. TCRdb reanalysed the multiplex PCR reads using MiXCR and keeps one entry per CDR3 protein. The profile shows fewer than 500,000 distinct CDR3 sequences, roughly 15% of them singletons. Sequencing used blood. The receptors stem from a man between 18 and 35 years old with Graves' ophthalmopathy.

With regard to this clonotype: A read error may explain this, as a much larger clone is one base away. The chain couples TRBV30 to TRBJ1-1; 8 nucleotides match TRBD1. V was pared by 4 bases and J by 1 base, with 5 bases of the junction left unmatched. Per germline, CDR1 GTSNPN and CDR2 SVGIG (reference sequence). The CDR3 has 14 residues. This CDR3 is CAWNGQGWNTEAFF. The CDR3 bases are TGTGCCTGGAATGGACAGGGCTGGAACACTGAAGCTTTCTTT.

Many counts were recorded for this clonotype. The CDR3 DNA sequence: TGTGCCAGCAGCCAAGGAGGGGGACACGGCAATCAGCCCCAGCATTTT. This gives the protein CASSQGGGHGNQPQHF. The chain is built from TRBV3-1 and TRBJ1-5; D possibly corresponds to TRBD1 (6 bases). Germline CDR1 reads LGHDT; CDR2 reads YNNKEL (reference sequence). Trimming cost V 1 base and J 2 bases, with 12 bases left between them. This CDR3 has 16 amino acids. Full variable domain (missing parts from reference TRBV3-1 and TRBJ1-5): DTAVSQTPKYLVTQMGNDKSIKCEQNLGHDTMYWYKQDSKKFLKIMFSYNNKELIINETVPNRFSPKSPDKAHLNLHINSLELGDSAVYFCASSQGGGHGNQPQHFGDGTRLSIL.

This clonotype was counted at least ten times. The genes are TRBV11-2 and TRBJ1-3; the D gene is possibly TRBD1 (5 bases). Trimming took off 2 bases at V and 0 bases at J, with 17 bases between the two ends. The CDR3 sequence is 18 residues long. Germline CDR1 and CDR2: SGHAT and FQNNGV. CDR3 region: CASSLNSPGTLSGNTIYF. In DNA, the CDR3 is TGTGCCAGCAGCTTAAACTCCCCCGGGACCCTCTCTGGAAACACCATATATTTT. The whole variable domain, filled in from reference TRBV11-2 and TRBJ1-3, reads EAGVAQSPRYKIIEKRQSVAFWCNPISGHATLYWYQQILGQGPKLLIQFQNNGVVDDSQLPKDRFSAERLKGVDSTLKIQPAKLEDSAVYLCASSLNSPGTLSGNTIYFGEGSWLTVV.

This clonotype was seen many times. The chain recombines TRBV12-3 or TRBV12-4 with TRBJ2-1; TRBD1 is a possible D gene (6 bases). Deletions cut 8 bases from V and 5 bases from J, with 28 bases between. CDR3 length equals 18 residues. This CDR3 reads CASAHRSGDPNWHNEQFF. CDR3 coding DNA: TGTGCCAGCGCACACAGGTCAGGGGACCCAAACTGGCACAATGAGCAGTTCTTC.

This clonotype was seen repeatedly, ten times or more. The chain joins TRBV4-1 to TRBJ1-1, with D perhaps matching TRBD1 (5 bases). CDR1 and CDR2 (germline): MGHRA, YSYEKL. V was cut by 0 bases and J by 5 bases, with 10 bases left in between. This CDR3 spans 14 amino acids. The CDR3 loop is CASSQEGGWTEAFF. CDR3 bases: TGCGCCAGCAGCCAAGAGGGGGGGTGGACTGAAGCTTTCTTT.

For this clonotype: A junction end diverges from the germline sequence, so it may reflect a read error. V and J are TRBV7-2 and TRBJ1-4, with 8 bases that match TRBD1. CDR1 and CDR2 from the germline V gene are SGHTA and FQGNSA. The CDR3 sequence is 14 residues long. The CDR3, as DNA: TGTGCCGGCAGCTTACAGGGGGCTAATGAAAAACTGTTTTTT. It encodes CAGSLQGANEKLFF.

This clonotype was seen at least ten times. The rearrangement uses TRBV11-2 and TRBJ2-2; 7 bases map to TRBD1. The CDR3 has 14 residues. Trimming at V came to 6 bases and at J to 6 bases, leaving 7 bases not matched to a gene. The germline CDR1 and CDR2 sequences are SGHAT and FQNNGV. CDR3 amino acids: CASRGWQGAGELFF. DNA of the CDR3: TGTGCCAGCAGGGGTTGGCAGGGGGCCGGGGAGCTGTTTTTT.

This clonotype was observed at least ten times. CDR3 nucleotides: TGTGCCAGCAGGAACGGGACTCAAGTCACCGGGGAGCTGTTTTTT. As protein: CASRNGTQVTGELFF. The chain joins TRBV7-3 to TRBJ2-2; a possible D gene is TRBD2 (6 bases). The CDR3 has 15 amino acids. With 6 bases removed from V and 4 bases from J, the gap between germline ends came to 15 bases. The germline CDR1 and CDR2 sequences are SGHTA and FQGTGA.

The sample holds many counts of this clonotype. This CDR3 reads CASSLGIGGLSYEQYF. The CDR3 nucleotides read TGCGCCAGCAGCTTGGGTATCGGGGGCCTCTCCTACGAGCAGTACTTC. The chain carries TRBV5-1 and TRBJ2-7; the D gene could be TRBD1 or TRBD2 (6 bases each). V gave up 0 bases and J gave up 0 bases, with 13 bases separating them. The CDR3 runs 16 residues. Germline lookup yields CDR1 SGHRS and CDR2 YFSETQ.

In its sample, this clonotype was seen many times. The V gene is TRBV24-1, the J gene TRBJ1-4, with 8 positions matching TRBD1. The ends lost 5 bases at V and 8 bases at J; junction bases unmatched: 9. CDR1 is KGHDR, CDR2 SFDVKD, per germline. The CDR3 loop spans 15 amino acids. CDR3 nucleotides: TGTGCCACCAGTGGACCCGGACAGGGAGGCGAAAAACTGTTTTTT. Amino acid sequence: CATSGPGQGGEKLFF.

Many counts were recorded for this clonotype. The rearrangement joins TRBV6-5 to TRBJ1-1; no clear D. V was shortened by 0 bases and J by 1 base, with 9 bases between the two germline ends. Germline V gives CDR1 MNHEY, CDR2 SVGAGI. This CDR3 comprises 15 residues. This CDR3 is CASSYSGRPNTEAFF. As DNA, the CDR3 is TGTGCCAGCAGTTACTCAGGCAGGCCGAACACTGAAGCTTTCTTT.

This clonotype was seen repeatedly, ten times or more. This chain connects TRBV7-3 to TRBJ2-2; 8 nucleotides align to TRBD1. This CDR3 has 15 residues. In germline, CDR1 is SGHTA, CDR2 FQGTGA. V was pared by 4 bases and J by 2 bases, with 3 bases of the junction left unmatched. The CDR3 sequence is CASSWTGPNTGELFF. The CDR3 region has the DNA TGTGCCAGCAGCTGGACAGGGCCTAACACCGGGGAGCTGTTTTTT.

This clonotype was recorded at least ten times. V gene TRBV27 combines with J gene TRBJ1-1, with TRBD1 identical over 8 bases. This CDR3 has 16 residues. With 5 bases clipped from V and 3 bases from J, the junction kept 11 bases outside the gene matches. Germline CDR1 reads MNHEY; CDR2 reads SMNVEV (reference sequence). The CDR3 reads CASSPTTGGAYTEAFF. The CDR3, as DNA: TGTGCCAGCAGTCCCACAACAGGGGGGGCGTACACTGAAGCTTTCTTT.

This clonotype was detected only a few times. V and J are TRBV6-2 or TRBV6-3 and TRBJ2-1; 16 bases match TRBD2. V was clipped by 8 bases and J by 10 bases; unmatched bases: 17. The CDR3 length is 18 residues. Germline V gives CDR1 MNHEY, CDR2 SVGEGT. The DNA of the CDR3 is TGTGCCAGCGGACCGGGACTAGCGGGAGGGATACTCGACAGGGAGCAGTTCTTC. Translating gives CASGPGLAGGILDREQFF.

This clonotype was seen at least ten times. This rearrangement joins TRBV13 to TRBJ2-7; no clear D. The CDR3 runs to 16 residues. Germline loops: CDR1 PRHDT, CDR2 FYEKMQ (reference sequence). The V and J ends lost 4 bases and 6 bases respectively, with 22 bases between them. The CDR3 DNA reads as TGTGCCAGCAGCTACGGACCCATCTCCGTTGGTGGCGAGCAGTACTTC. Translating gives CASSYGPISVGGEQYF.

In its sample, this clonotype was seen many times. The CDR3 DNA follows: TGTGCTACTAGGGAAGGGGTGAACACTGAAGCTTTCTTT. It translates to CATREGVNTEAFF. The chain combines TRBV12-5 with TRBJ1-1, with D perhaps matching TRBD1 (5 bases). V was trimmed by 10 bases and J by 0 bases, leaving 12 bases between them. The CDR3 has 13 residues. Germline V gene lookup returns CDR1 LGHNT and CDR2 FRNRAP. Combining the CDR3 with reference TRBV12-5 and TRBJ1-1 gives the whole variable domain DARVTQTPRHKVTEMGQEVTMRCQPILGHNTVFWYRQTMMQGLELLAYFRNRAPLDDSGMPKDRFSAEMPDATLATLKIQPSEPRDSAVYFCATREGVNTEAFFGQGTRLTVV.

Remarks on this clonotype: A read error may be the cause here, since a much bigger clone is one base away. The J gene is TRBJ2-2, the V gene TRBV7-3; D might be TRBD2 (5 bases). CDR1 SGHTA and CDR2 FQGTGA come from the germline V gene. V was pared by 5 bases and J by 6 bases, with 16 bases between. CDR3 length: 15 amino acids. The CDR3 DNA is TGTGCCAGCAGCCTCTCCGGGAATAACGCCGGGGAGCTGTTTTTT. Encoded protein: CASSLSGNNAGELFF.

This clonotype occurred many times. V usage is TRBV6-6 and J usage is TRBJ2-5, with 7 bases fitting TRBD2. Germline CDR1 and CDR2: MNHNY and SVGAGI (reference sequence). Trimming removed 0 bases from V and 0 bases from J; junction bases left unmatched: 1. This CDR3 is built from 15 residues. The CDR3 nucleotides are TGTGCCAGCAGTTACTCCGGGGGGTACCAAGAGACCCAGTACTTC. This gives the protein CASSYSGGYQETQYF.

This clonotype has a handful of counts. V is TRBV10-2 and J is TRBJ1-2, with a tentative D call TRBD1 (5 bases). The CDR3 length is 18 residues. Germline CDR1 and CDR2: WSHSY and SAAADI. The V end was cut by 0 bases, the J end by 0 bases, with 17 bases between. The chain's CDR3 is CASSESLEVTGTNYGYTF. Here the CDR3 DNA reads TGCGCCAGCAGTGAGTCCCTAGAGGTTACAGGAACTAACTATGGCTACACCTTC.

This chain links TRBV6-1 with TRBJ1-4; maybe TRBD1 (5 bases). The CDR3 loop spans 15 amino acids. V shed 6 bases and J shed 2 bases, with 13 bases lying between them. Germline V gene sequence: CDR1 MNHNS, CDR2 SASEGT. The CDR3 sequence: CASRSPGRTNEKLFF. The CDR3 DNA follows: TGTGCCAGCAGGAGCCCGGGACGGACTAATGAAAAACTGTTTTTT.

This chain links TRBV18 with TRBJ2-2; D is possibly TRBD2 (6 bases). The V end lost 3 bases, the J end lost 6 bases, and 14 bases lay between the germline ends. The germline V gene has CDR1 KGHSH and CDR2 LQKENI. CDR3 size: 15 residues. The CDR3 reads CASSPKRASAGELFF. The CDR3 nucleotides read TGTGCCAGCTCACCGAAGAGGGCTAGCGCCGGGGAGCTGTTTTTT. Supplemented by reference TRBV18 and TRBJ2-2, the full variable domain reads NAGVMQNPRHLVRRRGQEARLRCSPMKGHSHVYWYRQLPEEGLKFMVYLQKENIIDESGMPKERFSAEFPKEGPSILRIQQVVRGDSAAYFCASSPKRASAGELFFGEGSRLTVL.

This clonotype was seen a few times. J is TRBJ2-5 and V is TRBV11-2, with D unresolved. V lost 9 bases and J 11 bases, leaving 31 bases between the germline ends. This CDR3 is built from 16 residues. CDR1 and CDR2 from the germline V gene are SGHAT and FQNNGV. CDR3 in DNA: TGTGCCAGTAGTATCTCCGCACGGCAAGAGTTCTTTGGACAGTACTTC. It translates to CASSISARQEFFGQYF. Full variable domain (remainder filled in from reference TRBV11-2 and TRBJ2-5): EAGVAQSPRYKIIEKRQSVAFWCNPISGHATLYWYQQILGQGPKLLIQFQNNGVVDDSQLPKDRFSAERLKGVDSTLKIQPAKLEDSAVYLCASSISARQEFFGQYFGPGTRLLVL.

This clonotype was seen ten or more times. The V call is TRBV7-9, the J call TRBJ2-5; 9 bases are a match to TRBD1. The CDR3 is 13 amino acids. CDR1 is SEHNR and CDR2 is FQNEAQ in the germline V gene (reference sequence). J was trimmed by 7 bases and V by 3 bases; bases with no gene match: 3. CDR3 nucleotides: TGTGCCAGCAGCTTCGACAGGGGGGGGACCCAGTACTTC. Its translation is CASSFDRGGTQYF. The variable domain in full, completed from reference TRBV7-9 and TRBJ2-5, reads DTGVSQNPRHKITKRGQNVTFRCDPISEHNRLYWYRQTLGQGPEFLTYFQNEAQLEKSRLLSDRFSAERPKGSFSTLEIQRTEQGDSAMYLCASSFDRGGTQYFGPGTRLLVL.

The CDR3 sequence is CASSETGAETQYF. The CDR3, as DNA: TGTGCCAGCAGTGAAACGGGAGCAGAGACCCAGTACTTC. V usage is TRBV6-1 and J usage is TRBJ2-5; tentative D call: TRBD2 (6 bases). With 2 bases removed from V and 4 bases from J, the gap between germline ends came to 8 bases. The CDR3 length is 13 residues. Per germline, CDR1 MNHNS and CDR2 SASEGT.

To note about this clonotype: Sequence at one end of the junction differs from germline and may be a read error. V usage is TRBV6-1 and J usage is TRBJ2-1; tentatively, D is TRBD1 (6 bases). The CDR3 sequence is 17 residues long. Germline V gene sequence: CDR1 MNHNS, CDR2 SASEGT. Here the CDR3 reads CASTRQGLAPSYNERFF. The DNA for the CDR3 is TGTGCCAGCACCCGGCAGGGGCTAGCACCCTCCTACAATGAGCGGTTCTTC.

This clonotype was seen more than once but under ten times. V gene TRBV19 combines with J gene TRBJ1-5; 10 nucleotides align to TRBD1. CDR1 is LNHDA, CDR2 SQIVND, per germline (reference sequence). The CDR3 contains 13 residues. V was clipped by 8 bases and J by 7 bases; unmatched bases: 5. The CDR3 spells CASGQGVNQPQHF. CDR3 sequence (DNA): TGTGCCAGTGGACAGGGGGTTAACCAGCCCCAGCATTTT.

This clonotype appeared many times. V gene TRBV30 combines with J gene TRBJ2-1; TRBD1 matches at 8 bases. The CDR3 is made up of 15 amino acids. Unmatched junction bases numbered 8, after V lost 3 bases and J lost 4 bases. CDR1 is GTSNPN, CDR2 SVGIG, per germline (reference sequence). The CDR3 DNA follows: TGTGCCTGGAGAACTACAGGGGGAGGATACAATGAGCAGTTCTTC. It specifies CAWRTTGGGYNEQFF.